Shown below are 29 T cell receptor beta chains from a single sample sequenced in a study of blood T cells in healthy people across ages. With a J-beta primer mix and a sample-barcoded 5' primer, a second PCR ran roughly 7 to 11 cycles. A single record per CDR3 protein comes from TCRdb applying MiXCR to the 5' RACE reads. The repertoire holds approximately 680,000 distinct CDR3 sequences, with about 32% as singletons. Sequencing was done on a sample of blood. The origin of the receptors is a woman older than 75 in good health.

This clonotype was counted at least ten times. The chain uses TRBV7-6 and TRBJ1-5, with D uncertain. Germline V lookup: CDR1 SGHVS, CDR2 FNYEAQ. V lost 5 bases, J lost 6 bases, and 11 bases lay in between. CDR3 size: 13 residues. The CDR3 DNA is TGTGCCAGCAGCCCCATCTTGGGTCAGCCCCAGCATTTT. Translation: CASSPILGQPQHF. The full variable domain, completed using reference TRBV7-6 and TRBJ1-5, is GAGVSQSPRYKVTKRGQDVALRCDPISGHVSLYWYRQALGQGPEFLTYFNYEAQQDKSGLPNDRFSAERPEGSISTLTIQRTEQRDSAMYRCASSPILGQPQHFGDGTRLSIL.

This clonotype was observed at least ten times. The chain employs TRBV7-3 and TRBJ1-1, with 9 bases aligning to TRBD1. The CDR3 loop spans 15 amino acids. Germline CDR1 is SGHTA and CDR2 is FQGTGA. V shed 5 bases, J shed 1 base, and the junction held 5 bases outside the gene matches. CDR3 region: CASSKQGQGNTEAFF. The CDR3, as DNA: TGTGCCAGCAGCAAGCAGGGACAGGGGAACACTGAAGCTTTCTTT. The variable domain in full, with the rest retrieved from reference TRBV7-3 and TRBJ1-1, is GAGVSQTPSNKVTEKGKYVELRCDPISGHTALYWYRQSLGQGPEFLIYFQGTGAADDSGLPNDRFFAVRPEGSVSTLKIQRTERGDSAVYLCASSKQGQGNTEAFFGQGTRLTVV.

With regard to this clonotype: The CDR3 carries no conserved terminal phenylalanine or tryptophan, so it likely arises from a read error. The chain employs TRBV6-2 or TRBV6-3 and TRBJ1-2; D is ambiguous. Germline V gives CDR1 MNHEY, CDR2 SVGEGT. Between the trimmed V and J ends, which lost 7 bases and 4 bases, there was a span of 16 bases. This CDR3 comprises 14 residues. The CDR3, as DNA: TGTGCCAGCATAATCGACGGGCAGAGCTATGGCTACACCATC. It encodes CASIIDGQSYGYTI.

This clonotype was detected a few times. The genes are TRBV5-4 and TRBJ1-4; 7 bases map to TRBD1. Per germline, CDR1 SGHNT and CDR2 YYREEE (reference sequence). CDR3 length: 15 amino acids. J lost 8 bases, V lost 4 bases, and 11 bases had no gene match. The CDR3 here is CASSPDRAVGEKLFF. The DNA for the CDR3 is TGTGCCAGCAGCCCCGACAGGGCGGTCGGGGAAAAACTGTTTTTT.

This clonotype occurred many times. This chain connects TRBV29-1 to TRBJ2-1; 12 bases match TRBD2. Germline CDR1 SQVTM, CDR2 ANQGSEA. This CDR3 region has 16 residues. Trimming took 4 bases from V and 7 from J; bases not matched to a gene: 11. CDR3 sequence reads: CSVGTLAGGPGNEQFF. The CDR3 DNA follows: TGCAGCGTTGGGACCCTAGCGGGGGGGCCGGGGAATGAGCAGTTCTTC.

V usage is TRBV15 and J usage is TRBJ1-4; no clear D gene. Trimming took 1 base from V and 0 from J, leaving 9 bases between them. This CDR3 has 16 residues. CDR1 is LNHNV, CDR2 YYDKDF, per germline (reference sequence). This chain's CDR3 is CATSRGKGPTNEKLFF. Written as DNA, the CDR3 is TGTGCCACCAGCAGAGGAAAGGGTCCAACTAATGAAAAACTGTTTTTT.

This clonotype was picked up a small number of times. V usage is TRBV19 and J usage is TRBJ2-7, with D unresolved. V lost 2 bases and J lost 1, with 12 bases in between. CDR3 length: 15 amino acids. Per the germline V gene, CDR1 is LNHDA and CDR2 is SQIVND (reference sequence). CDR3 DNA sequence: TGTGCCAGTAGTATAAACGCCCTCCATTCCTACGAGCAGTACTTC. Its translation is CASSINALHSYEQYF.

This clonotype has ten or more counts. The chain recombines TRBV12-3 or TRBV12-4 with TRBJ2-3; 12 bases are a match to TRBD2. Trimming cost V 4 bases and J 1 base; bases outside gene matches: 6. This CDR3 spans 17 amino acids. DNA of the CDR3: TGTGCCAGCAGTTCGCGACTAGCGGGGGACCGCACAGATACGCAGTATTTT. Its protein product is CASSSRLAGDRTDTQYF.

This clonotype has more than one count but fewer than ten. The V gene is TRBV19, the J gene TRBJ1-6; no clear D gene. Germline CDR1 and CDR2: LNHDA and SQIVND (reference sequence). The V end lost 5 bases, the J end lost 9 bases, and 8 bases lay between the germline ends. This CDR3 is built from 12 residues. The CDR3, as DNA: TGTGCCAGTAGTTCGTCTCTTTCACCCCTCCACTTT. It translates to CASSSSLSPLHF.

A few counts support this clonotype. A much more abundant neighbour one base away suggests this may be a read error. The chain combines TRBV10-3 with TRBJ2-7, with 8 bases lining up with TRBD1. The junction had 9 bases not matched to a gene; V was cut back by 6 bases and J by 5 bases. Germline loops: CDR1 ENHRY, CDR2 SYGVKD. CDR3 length: 14 amino acids. DNA of the CDR3: TGTGCCATCAGGGGAGACAGGGGCCGACACGAGCAGTACTTC. It yields the protein CAIRGDRGRHEQYF.

Notes on this clonotype: Likely a read error: the CDR3 ends without its conserved phenylalanine or tryptophan. The chain uses TRBV6-1 and TRBJ1-1; D might be TRBD1 (6 bases). The CDR3 extends over 14 amino acids. The germline CDR1 and CDR2 sequences are MNHNS and SASEGT. V lost 4 bases, J lost 1 base, and 10 bases lay in between. The CDR3 is CASSVTGENTEAFV. CDR3 DNA sequence: TGTGCCAGCAGTGTGACAGGAGAGAACACTGAAGCTTTCGTT.

This clonotype appeared many times. The chain carries TRBV14 and TRBJ2-7; 7 bases match TRBD1. The CDR3 sequence is 15 residues long. Germline CDR1 is SGHDN and CDR2 is FVKESK. V dropped 4 bases and J dropped 2; count of bases not matched to a gene: 8. CDR3: CASSLQSGTAYEQYF. The CDR3 DNA follows: TGTGCCAGCAGCCTGCAGTCCGGGACAGCCTACGAGCAGTACTTC.

This clonotype appeared many times. The gene calls are TRBV3-1 and TRBJ2-4; TRBD1 might be the D (6 bases). V gave up 3 bases and J gave up 0 bases, with 12 bases separating them. CDR1 LGHDT and CDR2 YNNKEL come from the germline V gene (reference sequence). This CDR3 spans 16 amino acids. This chain's CDR3 is CASSQSKTGAKNIQYF. CDR3 in DNA: TGTGCCAGCAGCCAGAGTAAGACAGGAGCCAAAAACATTCAGTACTTC.

With respect to this clonotype: One base away lies a much larger clone, so this may be a sequencing read error. The V and J genes are TRBV6-5 and TRBJ2-1; D possibly corresponds to TRBD2 (5 bases). Judging by the DNA end, TRBJ2-7 fits better; the J call may be wrong. The CDR3 loop spans 14 amino acids. CDR1 and CDR2 (germline): MNHEY, SVGAGI. The CDR3 DNA reads TGTGCCAGCAGTGCCGGGAACTCCTACAATGAGCAGTACTTC. Translated, it gives CASSAGNSYNEQYF.

This clonotype appeared a few times. This chain links TRBV28 with TRBJ2-3; D is uncertain. Germline V lookup: CDR1 MDHEN, CDR2 SYDVKM. This CDR3 has 12 amino acids. Trimming pared 6 bases from V and 10 bases from J, leaving 14 bases between. The CDR3 DNA reads as TGTGCCAGCAGCTCTGACTCTCGGGCGCAGTATTTT. Its translation is CASSSDSRAQYF.

This clonotype has a count of ten or more. This chain connects TRBV14 to TRBJ2-3; a weak D match, TRBD1 (5 bases). Germline V lookup: CDR1 SGHDN, CDR2 FVKESK. This CDR3 spans 16 amino acids. V shed 4 bases and J shed 0 bases, with 14 bases lying between them. In DNA, the CDR3 is TGTGCCAGCAGCCCTAGGACATATTCTAGCACAGATACGCAGTATTTT. The encoded protein is CASSPRTYSSTDTQYF.

About this clonotype: It may be a read error: a sequence one base away is much more abundant. The chain carries TRBV20-1 and TRBJ2-7; D remains unclear. This CDR3 is 11 amino acids long. Germline assignment: CDR1 DFQATT and CDR2 SNEGSKA (reference sequence). The CDR3 DNA reads as TGCAGGGCTAGTGGCCCCTACGAGCAGTACTTC. Protein sequence: CRASGPYEQYF.

This clonotype has ten or more counts. The chain links TRBV25-1 to TRBJ2-5; 7 bases map to TRBD1. J gave up 5 bases and V 3 bases, and 15 bases lay outside the gene matches. The V gene's germline CDR1 is MGHDK and CDR2 SYGVNS. The CDR3 loop spans 17 amino acids. CDR3: CASSEHFIGGWRETQYF. The CDR3 nucleotides read TGTGCCAGCAGTGAGCATTTTATAGGGGGCTGGAGGGAGACCCAGTACTTC.

This clonotype was seen a few times. The gene calls are TRBV19 and TRBJ2-6; tentatively, D is TRBD1 (5 bases). From germline, CDR1 is LNHDA and CDR2 SQIVND (reference sequence). The CDR3 is 16 residues long. Trimming removed 5 bases from V and 0 bases from J, with 11 bases in between. CDR3 sequence reads: CASSGQPHSGANVLTF. CDR3 nucleotides: TGTGCCAGTAGTGGACAACCCCACTCTGGGGCCAACGTCCTGACTTTC.

In the case of this clonotype: It may be a read error: a sequence one base away is much more abundant. The gene calls are TRBV4-1 and TRBJ1-2, with 7 bases matching TRBD1. Germline V gene data show CDR1 as MGHRA and CDR2 as YSYEKL. The CDR3 runs 16 residues. The CDR3 nucleotides read TGCGCCAACAGCCGACCCTCGGACAGGATGTTTCATGGCTACACCTTC. As protein: CANSRPSDRMFHGYTF.

This clonotype was found many times. The gene calls are TRBV5-1 and TRBJ2-1, with a weak D call TRBD1 (6 bases). This CDR3 comprises 18 residues. V lost 5 bases to trimming and J lost 4 bases, with 25 bases between them. Germline V CDR1 and CDR2: SGHRS, YFSETQ. DNA of the CDR3: TGCGCCAGCAGGCAGGGGACGGCTCCTACCCGCCTTTACAATGAGCAGTTCTTC. It translates to CASRQGTAPTRLYNEQFF.

Ten or more counts support this clonotype. The chain joins TRBV20-1 to TRBJ1-2, with a tentative D call TRBD1 (6 bases). V lost 6 bases, J lost 1 base, and 12 bases lay in between. CDR1 and CDR2 (germline): DFQATT, SNEGSKA (reference sequence). CDR3 size: 13 residues. DNA for the CDR3: TGCAGTGCGTTGCGGACAGATAACTATGGCTACACCTTC. Translated, it gives CSALRTDNYGYTF.

The chain employs TRBV18 and TRBJ1-2; tentative D call: TRBD1 (5 bases). There are 15 residues in the CDR3. Trimming cost V 6 bases and J 1 base, with 15 bases left between them. CDR1 is KGHSH and CDR2 is LQKENI in the germline V gene. The CDR3 bases are TGTGCCAGCTCCCGGGACCGCGAGGTTAACTATGGCTACACCTTC. Its protein product is CASSRDREVNYGYTF.

This clonotype appeared a few times. The rearrangement joins TRBV19 to TRBJ1-2, with TRBD1 matching 7 bases. CDR3 size: 15 residues. Germline-derived CDR1 and CDR2 are LNHDA and SQIVND (reference sequence). V shed 3 bases and J 7 bases; nucleotides not matched to a gene: 11. In nucleotides, the CDR3 is TGTGCCAGTAGTATCTTCGGGACAGCTATCGGTGGCTACACCTTC. Amino acids: CASSIFGTAIGGYTF.

There are many counts of this clonotype. This sequence joins TRBV20-1 and TRBJ2-1; 7 bases align to TRBD2. Germline values: CDR1 DFQATT, CDR2 SNEGSKA (reference sequence). The CDR3 extends over 15 amino acids. Trimming removed 0 bases from V and 2 bases from J; junction bases left unmatched: 4. CDR3 residues: CSARDWGGAYNEQFF. As DNA, the CDR3 is TGCAGTGCTAGAGATTGGGGGGGGGCCTACAATGAGCAGTTCTTC.

At least ten counts were recorded for this clonotype. The chain is built from TRBV9 and TRBJ2-7; weak D call: TRBD1 (5 bases). The CDR3 consists of 14 residues. Trimming stripped 0 bases from V and 2 bases from J, with 9 bases between. Germline V gene lookup returns CDR1 SGDLS and CDR2 YYNGEE. DNA for the CDR3: TGTGCCAGCAGCGTAGTACAGGACACCTACGAGCAGTACTTC. Translation gives CASSVVQDTYEQYF.

There are many counts of this clonotype. The rearrangement uses TRBV5-1 and TRBJ1-2; TRBD1 matches at 10 bases. CDR1 and CDR2 from the germline V gene are SGHRS and YFSETQ. Trimming at V came to 4 bases and at J to 8 bases, leaving 5 bases not matched to a gene. This CDR3 spans 13 amino acids. CDR3: CASSGGTGEGYTF. Here the CDR3 DNA reads TGCGCCAGCAGCGGTGGGACAGGGGAAGGCTACACCTTC.

This clonotype has ten or more counts. The chain is built from TRBV6-6 and TRBJ2-3; the match to TRBD1 covers 9 bases. CDR1 is MNHNY, CDR2 SVGAGI, per germline (reference sequence). The ends lost 8 bases at V and 2 bases at J; junction bases unmatched: 5. The CDR3 runs to 14 residues. This chain's CDR3 is CASLRDRATDTQYF. CDR3 coding DNA: TGTGCCAGCCTCCGGGACAGGGCCACAGATACGCAGTATTTT.

The genes are TRBV15 and TRBJ1-5; the match to TRBD1 covers 7 bases. The CDR3 extends over 17 amino acids. Trimming cost V 3 bases and J 1 base; bases outside gene matches: 9. The germline V gene encodes CDR1 LNHNV and CDR2 YYDKDF (reference sequence). The CDR3 reads CATSSSPWGQSNQPQHF. As DNA, the CDR3 is TGTGCCACCAGCAGTTCCCCCTGGGGACAGAGCAATCAGCCCCAGCATTTT.